This T cell receptor (beta chain) was sequenced during a study of PD-1 blockade in mismatch repair-deficient tumors. Whole-study context: Patients had 11 to 13 mismatch repair-deficient cancer types and were previously treated and progressing. Study outcomes and limitations: After pembrolizumab, tumor-resident clones rose rapidly, then generally contracted before radiologic responses.

PCR or immunohistochemistry showed mismatch repair deficiency in every enrolled patient. Notes on this clone: Antigen specificity is unknown.

Germline loops: CDR1 SGHRS, CDR2 YFSETQ. This CDR3 region has 16 residues. V gave up 4 bases and J gave up 0 bases, with 14 bases separating them. The data were produced by immunoSEQ multiplex PCR, yet TCRdb's version contains in-frame clones alone and is incomplete. The table lists over 60,000 clones, about 91% of them singletons. The chain joins TRBV5-1 to TRBJ1-3; a weak D match, TRBD1 (5 bases). The sequences come from peripheral blood, collected 52 weeks after starting pembrolizumab. This TCR derives from an adult with mismatch repair-deficient cancer. The CDR3 region is CASSAGTGYSGNTIYF. CDR3 coding DNA: TGCGCCAGCAGCGCAGGTACAGGTTACTCTGGAAACACCATATATTTT.